The present TCR beta chain was sequenced within a study of shared clonotypes between healthy human individuals. This clone occurred once. Its antigen remains unknown. On sorted subsets, replicate PCRs used approximately 190 ng DNA, or 30,000 or so T cell genomes. Sequencing used immunoSEQ multiplex PCR; TCRdb keeps in-frame clones, though not all of them. The top ten hold over 0.3% of the sample, which has fewer than 1.8 million clones, less than 99% seen once. General observations from the study: Even with large depth, rarefaction showed that sorted-subset sequencing was incomplete. Limited genetic and exposure-history diversity came from having few donors.

Trimming removed 5 bases at V and 2 bases at J, with 12 bases between. The CDR3 has 14 residues. Germline V gives CDR1 SGHRS, CDR2 YFSETQ. The chain recombines TRBV5-1 with TRBJ2-3, with D possibly being TRBD2 (6 bases). The source of this sequence is a man aged 25 to 45 in good health. Source material: naive CD4+ T cells sorted from blood. The subset here: CD45RA+ positively selected. DNA for the CDR3: TGCGCCAGCAGGGCGGGACCCACCACAGATACGCAGTATTTT. It is translated as CASRAGPTTDTQYF.